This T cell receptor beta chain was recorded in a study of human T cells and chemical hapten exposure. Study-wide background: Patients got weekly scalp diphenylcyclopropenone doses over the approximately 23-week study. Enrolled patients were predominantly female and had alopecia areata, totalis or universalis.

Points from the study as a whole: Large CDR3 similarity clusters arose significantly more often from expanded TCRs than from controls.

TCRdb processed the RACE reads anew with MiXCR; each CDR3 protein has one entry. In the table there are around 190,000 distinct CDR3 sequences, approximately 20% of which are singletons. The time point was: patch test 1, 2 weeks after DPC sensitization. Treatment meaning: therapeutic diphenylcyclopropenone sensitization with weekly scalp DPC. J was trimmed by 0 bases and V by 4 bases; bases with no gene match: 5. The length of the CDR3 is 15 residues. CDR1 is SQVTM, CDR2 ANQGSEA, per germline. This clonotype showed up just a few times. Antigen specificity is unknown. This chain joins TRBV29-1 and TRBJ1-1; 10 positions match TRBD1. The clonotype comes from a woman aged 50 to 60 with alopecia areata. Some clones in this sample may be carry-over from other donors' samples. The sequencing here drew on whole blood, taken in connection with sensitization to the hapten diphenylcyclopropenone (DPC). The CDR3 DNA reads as TGCAGCGTTGCGGGGGGACAGGGGATGAACACTGAAGCTTTCTTT. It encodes CSVAGGQGMNTEAFF.